The 27 T cell receptor beta chains below come from one sample, sequenced in a study of human T cells and chemical hapten exposure. Time point reported: patch test 2, 6 weeks after DPC sensitization. The treatment here: therapeutic diphenylcyclopropenone sensitization with weekly scalp DPC. MiXCR, applied by TCRdb to the RACE reads, yields one record per CDR3 protein. The profile shows hundreds of thousands of distinct CDR3 sequences, just under 6.5% of them singletons. Sequenced here: whole blood, sampled in connection with sensitization to the hapten diphenylcyclopropenone (DPC). The receptors derive from a woman aged 18-29 years with alopecia areata. Some clones in this sample may be carry-over from other donors' samples.

This clonotype was counted only a few times. This rearrangement joins TRBV14 to TRBJ1-1; D unclear. The V end was cut by 3 bases, the J end by 8 bases, with 10 bases between. This CDR3 comprises 12 residues. Germline CDR1 reads SGHDN; CDR2 reads FVKESK. CDR3 bases: TGTGCCAGCAGCCACGGGTCATCCGAAGCTTTCTTT. As protein: CASSHGSSEAFF.

Ten or more counts support this clonotype. The V call is TRBV7-2, the J call TRBJ1-2; a possible D gene is TRBD1 (6 bases). Per the germline V gene, CDR1 is SGHTA and CDR2 is FQGNSA. The CDR3 is made up of 15 amino acids. V gave up 0 bases and J gave up 8 bases, with 16 bases separating them. This CDR3 is CASSLAGGQGHGYTF. The CDR3, as DNA: TGTGCCAGCAGCTTAGCGGGGGGGCAGGGGCACGGCTACACCTTC.

This clonotype was seen many times. The chain uses TRBV4-1 and TRBJ1-5; weak D call: TRBD1 (5 bases). Germline values: CDR1 MGHRA, CDR2 YSYEKL. V lost 0 bases to trimming and J lost 12 bases, with 12 bases between them. The CDR3 runs to 13 residues. The CDR3 region is CASSQDRGLVQHF. Written as DNA, the CDR3 is TGCGCCAGCAGCCAAGATCGGGGACTGGTCCAGCATTTT.

In this sample, this clonotype turned up many times. V usage is TRBV7-8 and J usage is TRBJ1-6; 7 bases fit TRBD1. CDR3 size: 15 residues. Germline assignment: CDR1 SGHVS and CDR2 FQNEAQ. V gave up 6 bases and J gave up 6 bases; unmatched junction bases: 8. The CDR3 DNA is TGTGCCAGCAGGATTTGGGGGACAGCTAATTCACCCCTCCACTTT. It codes for CASRIWGTANSPLHF.

This clonotype was detected only a few times. The chain combines TRBV20-1 with TRBJ1-3, with a weak D call TRBD1 (5 bases). V lost 5 bases to trimming and J lost 0 bases, with 8 bases between them. This CDR3 is built from 13 residues. Germline-derived CDR1 and CDR2 are DFQATT and SNEGSKA (reference sequence). The CDR3 coding sequence is TGCAGTGCTCCGGGACCCTCTGGAAACACCATATATTTT. Translation gives CSAPGPSGNTIYF.

A few counts support this clonotype. The chain is built from TRBV7-3 and TRBJ1-1; D ambiguous. The CDR3 is 14 residues long. V was clipped by 4 bases and J by 4 bases, with 13 bases between them. Germline CDR1 reads SGHTA; CDR2 reads FQGTGA. The CDR3 here is CASSSSPGSTEAFF. CDR3 coding DNA: TGTGCCAGCAGCTCCTCCCCCGGGAGCACTGAAGCTTTCTTT. Supplemented by reference TRBV7-3 and TRBJ1-1, the full variable domain reads GAGVSQTPSNKVTEKGKYVELRCDPISGHTALYWYRQSLGQGPEFLIYFQGTGAADDSGLPNDRFFAVRPEGSVSTLKIQRTERGDSAVYLCASSSSPGSTEAFFGQGTRLTVV.

This clonotype was seen a few times. The rearrangement joins TRBV12-3 or TRBV12-4 to TRBJ2-3; D is perhaps TRBD1 or TRBD2 (5 bases each). This CDR3 contains 14 residues. The V end lost 3 bases, the J end lost 4 bases, and 11 bases lay between the germline ends. The CDR3 DNA reads TGTGCCAGCAGTTTTGATCTGGGGGCAGATACGCAGTATTTT. Translating gives CASSFDLGADTQYF.

This rearrangement joins TRBV3-1 to TRBJ1-2; D is uncertain. Looked up from germline, CDR1 is LGHDT and CDR2 is YNNKEL (reference sequence). The CDR3 extends over 13 amino acids. The V gene lost 4 bases and the J gene lost 11 bases, with 17 bases spanning the gap. Written as DNA, the CDR3 is TGTGCCAGCAGCCTACAGCGGGAGGCGTCTTACACCTTC. The encoded protein is CASSLQREASYTF.

The J gene is TRBJ2-2, the V gene TRBV4-2; D perhaps matches TRBD2 (6 bases). Deletions cut 0 bases from V and 5 bases from J, with 10 bases between. This CDR3 spans 15 amino acids. Germline V lookup: CDR1 LGHNA, CDR2 YNFKEQ. As DNA, the CDR3 is TGTGCCAGCAGCCAAGAGGAGGGAAGTACCGGGGAGCTGTTTTTT. Translated: CASSQEEGSTGELFF.

At least ten counts were recorded for this clonotype. V is TRBV28 and J is TRBJ1-6; TRBD1 might be the D (5 bases). The CDR3 runs 18 residues. The germline gives CDR1 MDHEN, CDR2 SYDVKM. The V end lost 1 base, the J end lost 14 bases, and 27 bases lay between the germline ends. CDR3 coding DNA: TGTGCCAGCAGTTTATTCCGAAAATTGGATGGGGGGTCTAAGGCCCTCCACTTT. It yields the protein CASSLFRKLDGGSKALHF.

The sample holds many counts of this clonotype. V gene TRBV5-1 combines with J gene TRBJ2-3, with unresolved D. Per germline, CDR1 SGHRS and CDR2 YFSETQ. V was trimmed by 0 bases and J by 2 bases, leaving 10 bases between them. The CDR3 runs 15 residues. CDR3 sequence reads: CASSLGTDITDTQYF. The CDR3 region has the DNA TGCGCCAGCAGCTTGGGGACCGACATCACAGATACGCAGTATTTT.

This clonotype was counted ten times or more. This chain connects TRBV7-2 to TRBJ2-3; D is perhaps TRBD2 (5 bases). V was clipped by 5 bases and J by 7 bases, with 22 bases between them. Germline-derived CDR1 and CDR2 are SGHTA and FQGNSA. The CDR3 covers 16 residues. CDR3: CASSRSSGSGENTQYF. The CDR3 DNA reads as TGTGCCAGCAGCCGATCTTCTGGGAGCGGAGAGAATACGCAGTATTTT.

This rearrangement joins TRBV14 to TRBJ1-1; D uncertain. Trimming removed 1 base at V and 0 bases at J, with 9 bases between. Looked up from germline, CDR1 is SGHDN and CDR2 is FVKESK. This CDR3 contains 15 residues. CDR3 amino acids: CASSQVDSMNTEAFF. The DNA for the CDR3 is TGTGCCAGCAGCCAAGTGGACTCCATGAACACTGAAGCTTTCTTT.

This clonotype was counted many times. This chain links TRBV7-8 with TRBJ1-5; unclear D gene. V was trimmed by 0 bases and J by 0 bases, leaving 9 bases between them. The germline CDR1 and CDR2 sequences are SGHVS and FQNEAQ. The CDR3 is 16 residues long. The CDR3 spells CASSLATGYSNQPQHF. The CDR3, as DNA: TGTGCCAGCAGCTTAGCTACCGGTTATAGCAATCAGCCCCAGCATTTT.

This clonotype was picked up a small number of times. The chain joins TRBV12-3 or TRBV12-4 to TRBJ2-3, with TRBD2 matching over 8 bases. This CDR3 has 16 amino acids. Trimming at V came to 5 bases and at J to 0 bases, leaving 7 bases not matched to a gene. Written as DNA, the CDR3 is TGTGCCAGCAGTCCCCTCGGGGGGGTGAGCACAGATACGCAGTATTTT. Its translation: CASSPLGGVSTDTQYF.

This clonotype has only a few counts. The chain recombines TRBV14 with TRBJ2-6; D is unresolved. The V end lost 2 bases, the J end lost 4 bases, and 3 bases lay between the germline ends. The V gene's germline CDR1 is SGHDN and CDR2 FVKESK. The CDR3 length is 13 residues. CDR3 loop: CASSQWGANVLTF. The DNA of the CDR3 is TGTGCCAGCAGCCAATGGGGGGCCAACGTCCTGACTTTC.

This clonotype has ten or more counts. V is TRBV20-1 and J is TRBJ1-1, with no clear D. Per the germline V gene, CDR1 is DFQATT and CDR2 is SNEGSKA (reference sequence). The CDR3 totals 12 residues. Between the trimmed V and J ends, which lost 3 bases and 5 bases, there was a span of 10 bases. Here the CDR3 reads CSASTVGTEAFF. CDR3 DNA sequence: TGCAGTGCTAGTACAGTCGGAACTGAAGCTTTCTTT.

This clonotype has a count of ten or more. The V gene is TRBV11-3, the J gene TRBJ2-1; D assignment may be TRBD1 or TRBD2 (6 bases each). The germline V gene has CDR1 SGHNT and CDR2 YENEEA. Between the trimmed V and J ends, which lost 3 bases and 8 bases, there was a span of 14 bases. The CDR3 sequence is 14 residues long. The CDR3 protein is CASSLGGVTDEQFF. The CDR3, as DNA: TGTGCCAGCAGCTTGGGGGGCGTTACTGATGAGCAGTTCTTC.

The chain employs TRBV12-3 or TRBV12-4 and TRBJ1-2, with 9 bases fitting TRBD1. Germline trimming cut 6 bases from V and 6 bases from J; bases unmatched to any gene: 5. CDR3 length equals 13 residues. The DNA for the CDR3 is TGTGCCAGCAGGAGGACAGGGGTTGATGGCTACACCTTC. It specifies CASRRTGVDGYTF.

This chain links TRBV12-3 or TRBV12-4 with TRBJ1-5, with D tentatively TRBD1 (5 bases). This CDR3 is built from 16 residues. The V gene lost 3 bases and the J gene lost 2 bases, with 14 bases spanning the gap. The CDR3 region has the DNA TGTGCCAGCAGTTTTATTTGGGGGTCCGGCAATCAGCCCCAGCATTTT. Amino acids: CASSFIWGSGNQPQHF.

The rearrangement uses TRBV15 and TRBJ1-3, with D hard to call. Germline V CDR1 and CDR2: LNHNV, YYDKDF (reference sequence). This CDR3 is built from 16 residues. Trimming took off 0 bases at V and 0 bases at J, with 9 bases between the two ends. The CDR3 reads CATSRDLPNSGNTIYF. CDR3 sequence (DNA): TGTGCCACCAGCAGAGATCTCCCGAACTCTGGAAACACCATATATTTT.

This clonotype has ten or more counts. The rearrangement joins TRBV20-1 to TRBJ1-2; D may be TRBD1 (5 bases). The germline V gene has CDR1 DFQATT and CDR2 SNEGSKA (reference sequence). The CDR3 has 13 amino acids. V lost 6 bases to trimming and J lost 5 bases, with 16 bases between them. The CDR3 DNA is TGCAGTGCCCAAGTGGGGGTTGGTTATGGCTACACCTTC. Translated: CSAQVGVGYGYTF.

This clonotype was seen only a few times. The V gene is TRBV6-6, the J gene TRBJ2-7; 8 nucleotides align to TRBD2. V lost 2 bases to trimming and J lost 0 bases; unmatched junction nucleotides: 12. This CDR3 has 18 amino acids. Germline CDR1 is MNHNY and CDR2 is SVGAGI (reference sequence). The CDR3 here is CASSYLASGLLSSYEQYF. Written as DNA, the CDR3 is TGTGCCAGCAGTTACCTGGCTAGCGGGTTACTAAGCTCCTACGAGCAGTACTTC.

V and J are TRBV7-8 and TRBJ2-3; 8 bases line up with TRBD2. CDR3 length equals 20 residues. V was pared by 1 base and J by 0 bases, with 15 bases of the junction left unmatched. In germline, CDR1 is SGHVS, CDR2 FQNEAQ. CDR3 protein: CASSLGSASGPEQSTDTQYF. The CDR3 coding sequence is TGTGCCAGCAGCTTAGGTTCCGCTAGCGGGCCTGAACAAAGCACAGATACGCAGTATTTT.

Only a few counts were recorded for this clonotype. In nucleotides, the CDR3 is TGTGCCAGCAGCCGGGACTTAACCAGGAGGTCCGAGACCCAGTACTTC. This encodes CASSRDLTRRSETQYF. The V and J genes are TRBV7-2 and TRBJ2-5; the D gene is possibly TRBD2 (6 bases). Germline CDR1 and CDR2: SGHTA and FQGNSA. The CDR3 length is 16 residues. V lost 5 bases and J 5 bases, leaving 21 bases between the germline ends.

This clonotype was seen ten or more times. The J gene is TRBJ2-1, the V gene TRBV7-2; D is unclear. Germline loops: CDR1 SGHTA, CDR2 FQGNSA. The CDR3 runs to 13 residues. With 4 bases removed from V and 10 bases from J, the gap between germline ends came to 14 bases. The CDR3 loop reads CASSSSQEREQFF. For the CDR3, the DNA is TGTGCCAGCAGCTCGAGTCAGGAACGCGAGCAGTTCTTC.

This clonotype was observed at least ten times. The chain links TRBV20-1 to TRBJ1-3, with unresolved D. Trimming took 2 bases from V and 0 from J, leaving 8 bases between them. Germline V gene lookup returns CDR1 DFQATT and CDR2 SNEGSKA (reference sequence). The CDR3 runs to 14 residues. CDR3 loop: CSARRQSSGNTIYF. The CDR3 DNA reads as TGCAGTGCTAGAAGGCAGAGCTCTGGAAACACCATATATTTT.